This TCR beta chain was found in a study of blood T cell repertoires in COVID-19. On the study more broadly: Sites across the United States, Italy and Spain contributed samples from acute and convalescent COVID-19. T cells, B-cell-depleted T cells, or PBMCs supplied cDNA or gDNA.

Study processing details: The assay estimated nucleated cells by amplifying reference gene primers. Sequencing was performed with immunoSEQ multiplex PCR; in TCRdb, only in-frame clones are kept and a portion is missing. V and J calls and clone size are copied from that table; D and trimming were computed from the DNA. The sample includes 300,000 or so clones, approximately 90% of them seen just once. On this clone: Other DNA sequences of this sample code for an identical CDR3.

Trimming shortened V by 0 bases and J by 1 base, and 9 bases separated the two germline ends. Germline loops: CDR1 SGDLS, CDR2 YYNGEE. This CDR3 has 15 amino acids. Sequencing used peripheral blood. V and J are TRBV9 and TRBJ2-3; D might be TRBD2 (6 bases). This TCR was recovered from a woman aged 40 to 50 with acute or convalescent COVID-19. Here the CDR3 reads CASSVVGGGTDTQYF. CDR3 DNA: TGTGCCAGCAGCGTAGTGGGGGGAGGCACAGATACGCAGTATTTT.